The entry that follows covers one T cell receptor beta chain sequence. The data belong to a study of T cells in localized non-small cell lung cancer. CDR3 length: 12 residues. Between the trimmed V and J ends, which lost 6 bases and 4 bases, there was a span of 7 bases. The germline V gene has CDR1 LNHNV and CDR2 YYDKDF (reference sequence). The table came from immunoSEQ multiplex PCR; TCRdb's copy has only in-frame clones and leaves some out. The table includes around 30,000 clones, 88% detected once. This clonotype was sampled from an older female donor with stage III squamous cell lung carcinoma. This sequence joins TRBV15 and TRBJ2-1; a possible D gene is TRBD1 (5 bases). The specimen comprised peripheral blood, sampled before any cancer treatment. CDR3 region: CATSAGYNEQFF. The CDR3 DNA follows: TGTGCCACCAGTGCAGGGTACAATGAGCAGTTCTTC.